This T cell receptor beta chain was identified in a study of regulatory T cells in long-lasting Graves disease. Whole-study findings and limits: Possibly, too few samples lowered accuracy.

This clonotype was observed many times. Its antigen is undetermined. Germline values: CDR1 SNHLY, CDR2 FYNNEI. J lost 5 bases, V lost 8 bases, and 15 bases had no gene match. The CDR3 is made up of 16 amino acids. iRepertoire HTBI primers and Arm-PCR of CDR3 regions built TCR beta libraries. TCRdb processed the multiplex PCR reads anew with MiXCR; each CDR3 protein has one entry. The data hold 350,000 to 550,000 distinct CDR3 sequences, with approximately 15% observed a single time. Noted time point: newly diagnosed GD, antithyroid drugs for less than 3 months. PBMC-derived RNA was used for the TCR library. These records were also assigned to another study, of T cells in Graves' hyperthyroidism and ophthalmopathy. That paper adds: Recently diagnosed hyperthyroidism of less than 2 months' duration affected patients aged 18 to 65. Blood also contained most expanded thyroid clonotypes above 0.001.

The sample in question was peripheral blood mononuclear cells (PBMCs), obtained at new diagnosis, from a patient treated with antithyroid drugs. The receptor was isolated from a woman between 50 and 59 years old with Graves disease. The chain combines TRBV2 with TRBJ2-5; 9 bases agree with TRBD1. The DNA of the CDR3 is TGTGCCAGCCTTCTTGAGACAGGGGGGACAGGGGAGACCCAGTACTTC. The encoded protein is CASLLETGGTGETQYF. The variable domain in full, completed from reference TRBV2 and TRBJ2-5, reads EPEVTQTPSHQVTQMGQEVILRCVPISNHLYFYWYRQILGQKVEFLVSFYNNEISEKSEIFDDQFSVERPDGSNFTLKIRSTKLEDSAMYFCASLLETGGTGETQYFGPGTRLLVL.